What follows is one T cell receptor (beta chain) and its context. Its target antigen remains unknown. Base qualities are not provided; no much larger clone lies one nucleotide away. This sample was included in a study of CD8+ T cells in alopecia areata (dated by TCRdb to between 2017 and 2018). Turning to the overall study: The treated patients, all with moderate-to-severe alopecia areata, were enrolled in an open-label pilot trial of oral tofacitinib given at 5 to 10 mg twice daily. Tofacitinib was given for 6 to 18 months, followed by 6 months of follow-up off drug to assess delayed response and recurrence. The SALT score, which quantifies the percentage of affected scalp surface area, was used to measure disease severity in treated patients. In both human patients and the C3H/HeJ mouse model, the study applied high-throughput TCRbeta sequencing to look at T cell clonal expansion in alopecia areata. In humans, TCRbeta sequencing was performed on scalp tissue and on sorted CD4+ and CD8+ peripheral blood T cells from healthy controls and from patients with patchy or totalis/universalis alopecia areata. Biopsies were taken from tofacitinib-treated patients at baseline and at 4 and 24 weeks of treatment, and a later scalp biopsy was taken in several of the tofacitinib-treated patients. Scalp clonality was compared across normal scalp (n=4), patchy alopecia areata scalp (n=8), and alopecia totalis/universalis scalp (n=8). The RNA source kit depended on sample type: the PAXgene miRNA kit for fixed scalp, the miRNeasy kit for PBMCs, and the RNeasy kit for mouse skin. Amplification of TCRbeta CDR3 regions was done by immunoSEQ multiplex PCR using 35 Vbeta forward primers and 13 Jbeta reverse primers.

The paper as a whole reports these results and caveats: Higher clonality and more expanded CD8+ clones were observed in lesional scalp than in normal scalp, particularly in alopecia totalis/universalis, a finding suggestive of antigenic drive. Unlike mouse skin, which is dominated by gammadelta T cells, normal human skin has resident alphabeta T cells that are also sequenced, and this complicates analysis of the scalp TCR repertoire. Because the treated cohort was small and had only one nonresponder, larger studies are needed to examine links between baseline CD8+ expansion and response. Tofacitinib significantly decreased scalp clonality and the number of expanded CD8+ clones among the top 100 scalp clones. Many expanded lesional clones persisted in scalp and blood during tofacitinib treatment, which may partly explain relapse after stopping treatment. Shared TCR sequences between patients were less evident than in mice, which may be partly attributable to HLA diversity in the patient population.

The protocol used for the library was the immunoSEQ multiplex PCR assay. RNA was extracted from all samples and reverse transcribed into cDNA as template for TCR sequencing. First-strand cDNA was synthesized with SuperScript III using a 2:1 mix of oligo-dT and random hexamers. Amplification bias was assessed with a synthetic immune receptor repertoire, and residual bias was removed computationally. Concerning the study's data processing: Raw reads were preprocessed to remove errors, and CDR3 was defined according to IMGT conventions as the region from the conserved cysteine to phenylalanine. Clonality was computed by normalizing Shannon entropy by log2 of the number of productive unique TCRs and subtracting the result from 1. Whether each scalp clone was CD4 or CD8 was inferred by checking scalp TCRbeta sequences against the CD4 and CD8 repertoires from sorted blood. The immuneACCESS repertoire file appears here via TCRdb, limited to in-frame rearrangements. These files lack a portion of the clones; in checked studies, under half of the deficit traces to unresolved V genes, and the cause of the others is not known. V, J and clone size derive from that table, while D and trimming were established from the DNA sequence. Counted in this sample were around 190,000 clones; about 64% of them appeared once. The top ten clones comprise roughly 4.2% of the sample.

The time point tag for this specimen amounts to: more than 3 weeks on oral tofacitinib. The label giving this sample's treatment or condition can be read as: oral pan-JAK inhibitor, 5-10 mg twice daily. Peripheral blood and lesional scalp punch biopsies were obtained from patients with alopecia areata. PBMCs were separated by density centrifugation and stained for CD3, CD4 and CD8, after which CD4+ and CD8+ T cells were sorted on a FACSAria. Here V drops 3 bases and J drops 3 bases, and the junction holds 4 bases not matched to any gene. The CDR3 covers 14 residues, taking in both the cysteine and the phenylalanine. The retained sequence is limited to the CDR3, 42 bases, with the frame set at the first base. CDR1 is given as LNHDA and CDR2 as SQIVND, both from the germline V gene (reference sequence).

This receptor chain uses TRBV19 and TRBJ1-2; TRBD1 agrees with 7 junctional bases. Sequencing used CD4+ T cells sorted from blood, obtained at week 4, from a patient treated with tofacitinib. The sequence derives from a human donor with alopecia areata. DNA sequence: TGTGCCAGTAGTATCGTGACAGGGCACTATGGCTACACCTTC. It translates as CASSIVTGHYGYTF.